These 21 T cell receptor beta chains share one sample of origin, sequenced in a study of CD4 and CD8 cells across lung adenocarcinoma regions (dated by TCRdb to the late 2010s). Preparation of the library involved PCR. Sequencing was carried out with a HiSeq X Ten. TCRdb reprocessed the public reads (quality trimming at Q25 with fastp, clone calling with MiXCR) and kept in-frame beta chains. Rows are combined by CDR3 protein, so each entry shows the most common genes and DNA. The sample table contains fewer than 9,500 distinct CDR3 sequences; only one count was recorded for approximately 50% of them. The top ten clones comprise approximately 97% of the sample. Material: CD8+ T cells from the center of a lung tumor. This sample's cell subset or site label indicates: tumor center region. These receptors originate from a male donor with lung adenocarcinoma. The CD4 and CD8 labels of this study may be unreliable.

The gene calls are TRBV6-1 and TRBJ2-1, with TRBD2 as a possible D gene (6 bases). CDR1 is MNHNS, CDR2 SASEGT, per germline. Deletions cut 6 bases from V and 0 bases from J, with 9 bases between. The CDR3 consists of 14 residues. The CDR3 reads CASRLASSYNEQFF. The DNA for the CDR3 is TGTGCCAGCAGGCTAGCGAGCTCCTACAATGAGCAGTTCTTC.

The V gene is TRBV10-3, the J gene TRBJ2-1; D possibly corresponds to TRBD2 (5 bases). Germline CDR1 ENHRY, CDR2 SYGVKD. The V and J ends lost 10 bases and 13 bases respectively, with 14 bases between them. This CDR3 contains 10 residues. The CDR3 loop is CATLGETQFF. The CDR3, as DNA: TGTGCCACCCTTGGGGAGACCCAGTTCTTC.

A word on this clonotype: At one of its ends the junction is not consistent with the germline gene, which may arise from a read error. J is TRBJ2-2 and V is TRBV6-1, with 7 positions matching TRBD1. There are 15 residues in the CDR3. Germline V lookup: CDR1 MNHNS, CDR2 SASEGT. The CDR3 coding sequence is TGTGCCAGCAGTGAACTGGGTGGGAACACAGGGGAGCAGTTTTTT. This translates into CASSELGGNTGEQFF.

A word on this clonotype: The germline gene is not matched at one end of the junction; a read error may be the cause. The chain recombines TRBV6-5 with TRBJ2-2; the D gene is possibly TRBD2 (5 bases). This CDR3 region has 14 residues. CDR1 and CDR2 from the germline V gene are MNHEY and SVGAGI. DNA of the CDR3: TGTGCCAGCATTTACGTCGGGAACACCGTGTATCTGTTTTTT. It is translated as CASIYVGNTVYLFF.

The chain is built from TRBV6-1 and TRBJ1-1, with a tentative D call TRBD1 (6 bases). V shed 1 base and J shed 2 bases, with 17 bases lying between them. Germline CDR1 MNHNS, CDR2 SASEGT. CDR3 length equals 17 residues. The CDR3, as DNA: TGTGCCAGCAGTGAAGAACTCCTTGGGGGGCGCAACACTGAAGCTTTCTTT. This gives the protein CASSEELLGGRNTEAFF.

This clonotype was seen many times. V usage is TRBV15 and J usage is TRBJ2-1, with 8 bases matching TRBD2. After removal of 3 bases from V and 6 bases from J, the junction contained 7 bases not matched to a gene. CDR1 LNHNV and CDR2 YYDKDF come from the germline V gene (reference sequence). The CDR3 loop spans 15 amino acids. CDR3 DNA sequence: TGTGCCACCAGCAGGGTCGGGGGGGCGGTCAATGAGCAGTTCTTC. Translating gives CATSRVGGAVNEQFF. Variable domain in full (rest from reference TRBV15 and TRBJ2-1): DAMVIQNPRYQVTQFGKPVTLSCSQTLNHNVMYWYQQKSSQAPKLLFHYYDKDFNNEADTPDNFQSRRPNTSFCFLDIRSPGLGDTAMYLCATSRVGGAVNEQFFGPGTRLTVL.

The V gene is TRBV7-6, the J gene TRBJ2-1; TRBD2 matches 8 bases. The V gene's germline CDR1 is SGHVS and CDR2 FNYEAQ. V trimming: 5 bases; J trimming: 0 bases; junction bases outside the gene matches: 9. CDR3 length equals 17 residues. The CDR3 DNA reads as TGTGCCAGCAGCGCCTGGGCGGGAGGCAGCTCCTACAATGAGCAGTTCTTC. This translates into CASSAWAGGSSYNEQFF.

V usage is TRBV12-5 and J usage is TRBJ2-1; D may be TRBD1 (5 bases). The J call may be mistaken, given a closer DNA end match to TRBJ2-5. The CDR3 is made up of 14 amino acids. CDR1 is LGHNT and CDR2 is FRNRAP in the germline V gene. In DNA form, the CDR3 reads TGTGCTAGTGGTTCCGACAGTGACAAAGAGACCCAGTACTTC. It specifies CASGSDSDKETQYF.

V is TRBV10-2 and J is TRBJ2-4, with D possibly being TRBD1 (5 bases). Matching the DNA end better, TRBJ2-5 makes the J call doubtful. Germline V gives CDR1 WSHSY, CDR2 SAAADI. This CDR3 spans 14 amino acids. Here the CDR3 DNA reads TGCGCCAGCAGCCGAGCCTTGACAGAAGAGACCCAGTACTTC. This encodes CASSRALTEETQYF.

There are a few counts of this clonotype. The J gene is TRBJ2-1, the V gene TRBV6-5; possibly TRBD2 for D (5 bases). The J call is doubtful: the DNA matches TRBJ2-7 better. CDR3 size: 17 residues. Germline loops: CDR1 MNHEY, CDR2 SVGAGI. The CDR3 DNA follows: TGTGCCAGCAGTTACAGTTTTATGGCGGTCGGGGCCTACGAGCAGTACTTC. This sequence encodes CASSYSFMAVGAYEQYF.

This clonotype has ten or more counts. This chain uses TRBV6-5 with TRBJ2-1, with D unresolved. Germline CDR1 reads MNHEY; CDR2 reads SVGAGI. V lost 0 bases, J lost 7 bases, and 22 bases lay in between. This CDR3 region has 18 residues. The CDR3 is CASSYSFYVGYIWNEQFF. The CDR3 nucleotides read TGTGCCAGCAGTTACTCATTTTACGTGGGGTATATTTGGAATGAGCAGTTCTTC.

The V gene is TRBV6-5, the J gene TRBJ2-1; D may be TRBD2 (5 bases). From germline, CDR1 is MNHEY and CDR2 SVGAGI. V gave up 4 bases and J gave up 0 bases, with 22 bases separating them. This CDR3 region has 19 residues. CDR3 in amino acids: CASSSRSPSAGPSYNEQFF. In nucleotides, the CDR3 is TGTGCCAGCAGTTCAAGGTCGCCCAGCGCGGGCCCCTCCTACAATGAGCAGTTCTTC.

The chain uses TRBV25-1 and TRBJ1-1; D ambiguous. There are 11 residues in the CDR3. Trimming took off 0 bases at V and 4 bases at J, with 0 bases between the two ends. Per the germline V gene, CDR1 is MGHDK and CDR2 is SYGVNS. The CDR3 DNA reads TGTGCCAGCAGTGAATACACTGAAGCTTTCTTT. This translates into CASSEYTEAFF. Supplemented by reference TRBV25-1 and TRBJ1-1, the full variable domain reads EADIYQTPRYLVIGTGKKITLECSQTMGHDKMYWYQQDPGMELHLIHYSYGVNSTEKGDLSSESTVSRIRTEHFPLTLESARPSHTSQYLCASSEYTEAFFGQGTRLTVV.

The chain carries TRBV7-2 and TRBJ2-2; 7 nucleotides match TRBD1. With 5 bases clipped from V and 4 bases from J, the junction kept 7 bases outside the gene matches. Per the germline V gene, CDR1 is SGHTA and CDR2 is FQGNSA. This CDR3 has 15 residues. The CDR3 nucleotides read TGTGCCAGCAGCCCACCCAGGGGGAGCACCGGGGAGCTGTTTTTT. Encoded protein: CASSPPRGSTGELFF.

The table lists this clonotype with many counts. The CDR3 here is CASSEKLLQATQYF. In DNA form, the CDR3 reads TGTGCCAGCAGTGAAAAGTTACTACAGGCGACCCAGTACTTC. The chain couples TRBV6-1 to TRBJ2-5; perhaps TRBD1 as D (5 bases). The germline CDR1 and CDR2 sequences are MNHNS and SASEGT. This CDR3 has 14 amino acids. Trimming removed 2 bases at V and 7 bases at J, with 14 bases between.

The chain joins TRBV27 to TRBJ2-3; a possible D gene is TRBD1 (6 bases). The CDR3 contains 16 residues. Deletions cut 0 bases from V and 4 bases from J, with 14 bases between. The germline V gene has CDR1 MNHEY and CDR2 SMNVEV (reference sequence). The CDR3 DNA follows: TGTGCCAGCAGTTTATCGATTGGAAGGGGGTCAGATACGCAGTATTTT. This encodes CASSLSIGRGSDTQYF.

This clonotype was observed many times. This sequence joins TRBV6-1 and TRBJ2-6; D not resolved. The CDR3 is 15 amino acids. Deletions cut 7 bases from V and 0 bases from J, with 10 bases between. Germline values: CDR1 MNHNS, CDR2 SASEGT. The CDR3: CASILSRSGANVLTF. DNA of the CDR3: TGTGCCAGCATCCTGAGCCGCTCTGGGGCCAACGTCCTGACTTTC.

This clonotype showed up just once. The chain carries TRBV6-1 and TRBJ2-3; possibly TRBD2 for D (6 bases). Germline V CDR1 and CDR2: MNHNS, SASEGT. The CDR3 sequence is 16 residues long. The ends were cut back, 1 base at V and 5 bases at J, with 16 bases in the middle. The CDR3 sequence is CASSEVGGGGRDTQYF. The CDR3 nucleotides are TGTGCCAGCAGTGAAGTGGGGGGAGGAGGGAGAGATACGCAGTATTTT.

This chain uses TRBV7-2 with TRBJ2-1; 12 bases line up with TRBD2. This CDR3 has 17 residues. The ends lost 0 bases at V and 5 bases at J; junction bases unmatched: 5. The germline gives CDR1 SGHTA, CDR2 FQGNSA. The CDR3 loop is CASSLASTSGRDNEQFF. In DNA form, the CDR3 reads TGTGCCAGCAGCTTAGCCTCGACTAGCGGGAGAGACAATGAGCAGTTCTTC.

This rearrangement joins TRBV10-1 to TRBJ2-2; 16 nucleotides agree with TRBD2. J lost 2 bases, V lost 0 bases, and 6 bases had no gene match. Germline V lookup: CDR1 WNHNN, CDR2 SYGVQD (reference sequence). The CDR3 covers 20 residues. The CDR3 bases are TGCGCCAGCAGTGAGTCCTCGGGACTAGCGGGAGGGCCTAACACCGGGGAGCTGTTTTTT. This encodes CASSESSGLAGGPNTGELFF.

The chain combines TRBV6-5 with TRBJ1-1; D not resolved. There are 14 residues in the CDR3. Germline V gene lookup returns CDR1 MNHEY and CDR2 SVGAGI. V dropped 0 bases and J dropped 4 bases, with 9 bases sitting between them. The CDR3 spells CASSYSGESTEAFF. CDR3 coding DNA: TGTGCCAGCAGTTACTCCGGGGAGAGCACTGAAGCTTTCTTT.